This T cell receptor (beta chain) was recovered during a study of shared clonotypes between healthy human individuals. CDR1 is SGHAT and CDR2 is FQNNGV in the germline V gene. V dropped 5 bases and J dropped 6 bases, with 10 bases sitting between them. CDR3 length: 12 amino acids. Assay execution proceeded at the deep level. The assay was immunoSEQ multiplex PCR, and TCRdb's table has in-frame clones only and misses some. The table has about 1,500,000 clones, about 96% seen once; the top ten hold roughly 1.1%. Sequencing was done on a sample of naive CD4+ T cells sorted from blood. Specified subset: CD45RA+ positively selected. The V and J genes are TRBV11-2 and TRBJ1-2, with D unresolved. This sequence originates from a man aged 30 to 39 in good health. The CDR3 is CASSREGDGYTF. The CDR3 coding sequence is TGTGCCAGCAGCCGAGAGGGCGATGGCTACACCTTC.